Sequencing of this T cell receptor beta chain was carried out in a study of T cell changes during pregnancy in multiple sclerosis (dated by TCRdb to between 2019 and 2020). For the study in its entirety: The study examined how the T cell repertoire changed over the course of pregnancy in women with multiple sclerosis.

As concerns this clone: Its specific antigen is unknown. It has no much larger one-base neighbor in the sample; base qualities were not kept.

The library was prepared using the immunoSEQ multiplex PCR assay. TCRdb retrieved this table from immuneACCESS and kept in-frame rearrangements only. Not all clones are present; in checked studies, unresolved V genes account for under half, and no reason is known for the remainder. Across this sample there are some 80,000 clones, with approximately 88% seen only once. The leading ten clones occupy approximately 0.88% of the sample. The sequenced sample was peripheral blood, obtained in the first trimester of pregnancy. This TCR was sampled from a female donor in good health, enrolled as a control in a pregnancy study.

The encoded CDR3 is CASSLEAHRGSPSGELFF. At the DNA level, the sequence is TGTGCCAGCAGCTTAGAGGCCCACAGGGGGTCGCCGTCCGGGGAGCTGTTTTTT. The chain was built from TRBV11-3 and TRBJ2-2, with 8 bases aligning to TRBD1. From the cysteine up to the phenylalanine, the CDR3 has a length of 18 residues. Solely the CDR3 DNA is kept, with 54 bases framed from the first base. V trim: 0 bases; J trim: 6 bases; unmatched bases: 12. CDR1 and CDR2, looked up from the germline V gene, are SGHNT and YENEEA.